These T cell receptor beta chains were read from a single sample in a study of cytomegalovirus exposure and HLA in healthy donors. Sequencing was performed with immunoSEQ multiplex PCR; in TCRdb, only in-frame clones are kept and a portion is missing. The data contain hundreds of thousands of clones, about 86% of them singletons. Source material: PBMCs. These receptors originate from a man younger than 30 in good health and CMV-seronegative. Both conserved end residues are trimmed from each CDR3.

>TRBJ2-3|TRBV5-1
ASSSRQGVTDTQY
>TRBJ1-5|TRBV28
ASSSGQGNNQPQH
>TRBJ1-6|TRBV5-1
ASSFGDRGSSPLH
>TRBJ2-7|TRBV18
ASSGGTTETYEQY
>TRBJ2-7|TRBV11-2
ASSSLSGMGAYEQY
>TRBJ1-2|TRBV28
ASSFDRLGGYT
>TRBJ2-7|TRBV5-1
ASSLVPGQDTYEQY
>TRBJ2-1|TRBV7-2
ASSLARLAGYNEQF
>TRBJ1-2|TRBV11-2
ASSLASGIGYGYT
>TRBJ1-1|TRBV4-2
ASSQDKLMNTEAF
>TRBJ2-5|TRBV9
ASSDRQETQY
>TRBJ2-7|TRBV27
ASKSSAYEQY
>TRBJ2-1|TRBV29-1
SVSGLAPTWDNEQF
>TRBJ2-5|TRBV5-4
ASSPLAGGKETQY
>TRBJ1-1|TRBV5-1
ASSPLTDMNTEAF
>TRBJ2-2|TRBV28
ASLLGGTNTGELF
>TRBJ1-3|TRBV19
ASSIRPGQSRRTIY
>TRBJ2-5|TRBV5-8
ASSLETQY
>TRBJ1-6|TRBV6-5
ASSLMNSPLH
>TRBJ2-7|TRBV7-9
ASSSRRVSYEQY
>TRBJ2-2|TRBV11-3
ASSWRGEELF
>TRBJ1-4|TRBV28
ASRKGQGYNEKLF
>TRBJ1-1|TRBV21-1
ASSKLWDRRAF
>TRBJ2-3|TRBV4-2
ASRSAGVADTQY
>TRBJ2-1|TRBV7-2
ASRERTYNEQF
>TRBJ2-7|TRBV7-8
ASSFRRLAGASYEQY
>TRBJ1-3|TRBV18
ASSADRVGSSGNTIY
>TRBJ2-1|TRBV7-9
ASSHAGDRGGSEQF
>TRBJ2-7|TRBV7-9
ASRKGGGHEQY
>TRBJ1-2|TRBV19
ASRRTNYGYT
>TRBJ2-2|TRBV4-3
ASSQDHRDRELF
>TRBJ2-1|TRBV7-9
ASSLGSGGPTNEQF
>TRBJ2-2|TRBV5-4
ASLGEAGAGELF
>TRBJ1-5|TRBV2
ASSRQGPNQPQH
>TRBJ1-5|TRBV19
ASSIRQTSNQPQH
>TRBJ2-1|TRBV6-1
AASTGSQQF
>TRBJ2-7|TRBV19
ASSIFGHPYEQY